These T cell receptor beta chains were read from a single sample in a study of cytomegalovirus exposure and HLA in healthy donors. Using immunoSEQ multiplex PCR, the repertoire was profiled, and TCRdb retains in-frame clones only, with some absent. The repertoire consists of 300,000 to 400,000 clones, with approximately 85% occurring once and the leading ten covering roughly 0.96%. Sequencing input: PBMCs. The receptors were gathered from a man younger than 40 in good health and CMV-seronegative. Each CDR3 is given with its conserved first and last residue. The order of the fields is clone size, D gene, J gene, V gene, CDR3 length, CDR3 DNA, CDR3 protein. D genes are given only for firm matches. The size entry is marked missing in some rows and otherwise reads once, few, many or a size class.

-	-	TRBJ1-2	TRBV5-4	14	TGTGCCAGCAGCTTGGTTCAGGGATTGAGTGGCTACACCTTC	CASSLVQGLSGYTF
-	-	TRBJ1-1	TRBV6-1	13	TGTGCCAGCAGCGGGCTGGACAGAGATGAAGCTTTCTTT	CASSGLDRDEAFF
-	TRBD2	TRBJ2-7	TRBV27	13	TGTGCCAGCAGTATGACTAGCATCTACGAGCAGTACTTC	CASSMTSIYEQYF
-	TRBD1	TRBJ1-2	TRBV5-6	14	TGTGCCAGCAGCCGGGGACAGCCGATCTATGGCTACACCTTC	CASSRGQPIYGYTF
-	-	TRBJ1-5	TRBV7-6	13	TGTGCCAGCAGCCGGACAGCTAATCAGCCCCAGCATTTT	CASSRTANQPQHF
-	TRBD2	TRBJ2-7	TRBV5-1	16	TGCGCCAGCAGCTTGGATCCAGCGGGGGGTCCTTACGAGCAGTACTTC	CASSLDPAGGPYEQYF
-	-	TRBJ1-2	TRBV2	12	TGTGCCAGCCTGAGGGAACTCCATGGCTACACCTTC	CASLRELHGYTF
-	-	TRBJ1-1	TRBV5-4	14	TGTGCCAGCAGCTTCTCACAGTGGAAGACTGAAGCTTTCTTT	CASSFSQWKTEAFF
-	TRBD2	TRBJ2-7	TRBV10-3	13	TGTGCCATCGGTTCTAGCGGGGGGTTCGAGCAGTACTTC	CAIGSSGGFEQYF
-	-	TRBJ1-1	TRBV2	13	TGTGCCAGCAGTCTCCCGTCGAACACTGAAGCTTTCTTT	CASSLPSNTEAFF
-	TRBD2	TRBJ2-5	TRBV5-1	17	TGCGCCAGCAGCTCCGCGACTAGCGGGGCCGATCAAGAGACCCAGTACTTC	CASSSATSGADQETQYF
-	TRBD1	TRBJ1-1	TRBV5-4	13	TGTGCCAGCAGCCCTACAGGGGGGGGTCAAGCTTTCTTT	CASSPTGGGQAFF
-	-	TRBJ1-2	TRBV7-2	13	TGTGCCACCTTGTCGAGGCCTGAGTATGGCTACACCTTC	CATLSRPEYGYTF
-	TRBD1	TRBJ1-2	TRBV9	14	TGTGCCAGCAGCGTGGGACAGAGCTCCTATGGCTACACCTTC	CASSVGQSSYGYTF
-	-	TRBJ2-7	TRBV19	15	TGTGCCAGTAGTATGGGGGGGGCAGACCCCTACGAGCAGTACTTC	CASSMGGADPYEQYF
-	-	TRBJ2-3	TRBV5-1	11	TGCGCCAGCACGTTAAAAGATACGCAGTATTTT	CASTLKDTQYF
-	-	TRBJ1-2	TRBV7-2	14	TGTGCCAGCAGCTTAAATCCGGGGATAGGTGGCTACACCTTC	CASSLNPGIGGYTF
-	TRBD2	TRBJ2-7	TRBV6-5	15	TGTGCCAGCAGTGCCCCTACTAGCGGGGGATACGAGCAGTACTTC	CASSAPTSGGYEQYF
-	-	TRBJ2-7	TRBV4-1	16	TGCGCCAGCAGCCAAGGACAGGTTGCCACCTCCTACGAGCAGTACTTC	CASSQGQVATSYEQYF
-	-	TRBJ1-4	TRBV7-2	14	TGTGCCAGCAGCTTGTCTCGCGGGGCTGAAAAACTGTTTTTT	CASSLSRGAEKLFF
-	TRBD1	TRBJ1-2	TRBV7-8	14	TGTGCCAGTTCCGGGACAGGGGGCGCGGGAGGCTACACCTTC	CASSGTGGAGGYTF
-	-	TRBJ1-1	TRBV5-6	12	TGTGCCAGCAGCTTGCCGCCAGGAGAAGCTTTCTTT	CASSLPPGEAFF
few	-	TRBJ1-1	TRBV27	12	TGTGCCAGCAGGGGGCGGAACACTGAAGCTTTCTTT	CASRGRNTEAFF
-	-	TRBJ2-7	TRBV27	16	TGTGCCAGCAGTTTATCGGGGGGTGGGGGACGCGGGGAGCAGTACTTC	CASSLSGGGGRGEQYF
-	-	TRBJ2-7	TRBV19	14	TGTGCCAGTAGCCTACAGGGTGGTCCCTACGAGCAGTACTTC	CASSLQGGPYEQYF
few	-	TRBJ2-7	TRBV6-4	19	TGTGCCAGCAGTGACTCGCGGGCCCGGCGGGGCGGGGCCCGATACGAGCAGTACTTC	CASSDSRARRGGARYEQYF
-	-	TRBJ2-5	TRBV5-1	15	TGCGCCAGCAGCTTGAAGTGGGGCCGGGAAGAGACCCAGTACTTC	CASSLKWGREETQYF
-	TRBD2	TRBJ2-5	TRBV6-5	14	TGTGCCAGCAGCCCACTAGCGGGGGGGGAGACCCAGTACTTC	CASSPLAGGETQYF
-	TRBD2	TRBJ2-3	TRBV4-1	17	TGCGCCAGCAGCCAAACTTCTAGCGGGGGGATCACAGATACGCAGTATTTT	CASSQTSSGGITDTQYF
-	TRBD1	TRBJ1-4	TRBV30	16	TGTGCCTGGGGACCGGGGACAGGGGTTCGCAATGAAAAACTGTTTTTT	CAWGPGTGVRNEKLFF
-	TRBD2	TRBJ2-7	TRBV30	15	TGTGCCTGGAGCGTCGGCGGGGGGTCAGGGTACGAGCAGTACTTC	CAWSVGGGSGYEQYF
-	TRBD1	TRBJ1-2	TRBV2	17	TGTGCCAGCAGCCTAGGGACAGCCATACTAACTATGGATGGCTACACCTTC	CASSLGTAILTMDGYTF